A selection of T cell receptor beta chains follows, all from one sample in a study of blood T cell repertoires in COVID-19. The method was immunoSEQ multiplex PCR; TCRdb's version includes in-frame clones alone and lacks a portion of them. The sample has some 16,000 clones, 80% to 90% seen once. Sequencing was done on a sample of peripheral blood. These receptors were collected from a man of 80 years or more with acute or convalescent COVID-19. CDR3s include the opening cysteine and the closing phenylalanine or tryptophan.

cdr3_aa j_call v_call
CASSPWDFYTGELFF TRBJ2-2 TRBV14
CASSPPGLAANNEQFF TRBJ2-1 TRBV18
CASSHGGTYNEQFF TRBJ2-1 TRBV2
CASRTRRTGELFF TRBJ2-2 TRBV12-3/TRBV12-4
CASKYRGLALDEQFF TRBJ2-1 TRBV27
CASSLDRFQPQHF TRBJ1-5 TRBV5-4
CASSLGTGETSNQPQHF TRBJ1-5 TRBV4-1
CASSVARNTGELFF TRBJ2-2 TRBV10-1
CASRRFDNQPQHF TRBJ1-5 TRBV2
CASSFIPSAGNTIYF TRBJ1-3 TRBV11-2
CASSQSGSYNEQFF TRBJ2-1 TRBV3-1/TRBV3-2
CASGLAGADTQYF TRBJ2-3 TRBV19